This entry concerns a single T cell receptor (beta chain). Its target is unknown. The data derive from a study of cytomegalovirus exposure and HLA in healthy donors. For the study at large: The platform used for the 120 or so validation repertoires matched that of the approximately 670 first-cohort repertoires, a later analysis reported. General observations from the study: Most TCR sequences showed up rarely, but some public TCRs showed up in many donors. Reported results showed that the classifier diagnosed cytomegalovirus status with high specificity and sensitivity.

Data came from immunoSEQ multiplex PCR; TCRdb stores just in-frame clones and leaves some out. The sample carries 150,000 to 200,000 clones, roughly 86% recorded once. Sequencing was carried out using PBMCs. The receptor was derived from a woman aged 18 to 35 in good health and CMV-seronegative.

CDR3 in amino acids: CASSPVFSETYNEQFF. The CDR3 DNA reads TGTGCCAGCAGCCCCGTGTTTAGCGAAACCTACAATGAGCAGTTCTTC. The V gene is TRBV7-7, the J gene TRBJ2-1, with D perhaps TRBD2 (5 bases). Germline assignment: CDR1 SSHAT and CDR2 FNYEAQ (reference sequence). V lost 5 bases and J lost 2, with 16 bases in between. The CDR3 is made up of 16 amino acids. The whole variable domain, remainder taken from reference TRBV7-7 and TRBJ2-1, is GAGVSQSPRYKVTKRGQDVTLRCDPISSHATLYWYQQALGQGPEFLTYFNYEAQPDKSGLPSDRFSAERPEGSISTLTIQRTEQRDSAMYRCASSPVFSETYNEQFFGPGTRLTVL.